This T cell receptor beta chain is drawn from a study of blood T cells in healthy people across ages. Every donor provided roughly 10 milliliters of peripheral blood. This clonotype has only a few counts. Primers used in a second PCR of roughly 6 to 12 cycles were a sample-barcoded 5' primer and a J-beta primer mix. Each of the samples gave a minimum of 2.5 million paired-end reads that contained CDR3. TCRdb re-analysed the 5' RACE reads in MiXCR, keeping a single row per CDR3 protein. The data hold about 1.7 million distinct CDR3 sequences, with under 30% observed a single time. The TCR was taken from a woman in her thirties in good health. Sequenced sample: blood.

The chain's CDR3 is CASSSYPVSTNEKLFF. The DNA for the CDR3 is TGCGCCAGCAGCTCTTATCCGGTGTCGACTAATGAAAAACTGTTTTTT. The rearrangement links TRBV5-1 to TRBJ1-4; no definite D call. The CDR3 contains 16 residues. Germline CDR1 and CDR2: SGHRS and YFSETQ. V dropped 3 bases and J dropped 2 bases, with 14 bases sitting between them.